Listed here are 11 T cell receptor beta chains from one sample, sequenced in a study of T cells in tuberculosis. The protocol was immunoSEQ multiplex PCR, while the TCRdb copy is restricted to in-frame clones and leaves out a portion. The sample contains more than 35,000 clones, nearly 95% of which appear only once. The sequenced material came from PBMCs. The receptors were gathered from a donor under 30 with latent tuberculosis or without tuberculosis infection.

The V call is TRBV11-1, the J call TRBJ2-7; D might be TRBD2 (7 bases). CDR1 SGHAT and CDR2 FQDESV come from the germline V gene (reference sequence). Between the trimmed V and J ends, which lost 1 base and 2 bases, there was a span of 12 bases. The CDR3 has 15 residues. The CDR3 DNA reads TGTGCCAGCAGCTTAGAGGGGGGGATGACCTACGAGCAGTACTTC. This gives the protein CASSLEGGMTYEQYF.

V gene TRBV10-3 combines with J gene TRBJ2-3; 7 nucleotides match TRBD2. The CDR3 length is 12 residues. Germline-derived CDR1 and CDR2 are ENHRY and SYGVKD. Trimming at V came to 3 bases and at J to 7 bases, leaving 1 base not matched to a gene. CDR3 in DNA: TGTGCCATCAGTGAAGCGGGGTATACGCAGTATTTT. As protein: CAISEAGYTQYF.

V gene TRBV19 combines with J gene TRBJ2-7, with 10 nucleotides matching TRBD2. CDR3 length equals 17 residues. CDR1 and CDR2 from the germline V gene are LNHDA and SQIVND (reference sequence). J gave up 0 bases and V 3 bases, and 8 bases lay outside the gene matches. This CDR3 reads CASSIGSGGPISYEQYF. In DNA, the CDR3 is TGTGCCAGTAGTATTGGTAGCGGGGGGCCCATCTCCTACGAGCAGTACTTC.

The chain links TRBV18 to TRBJ2-2; 11 nucleotides align to TRBD2. V lost 6 bases, J lost 4 bases, and 7 bases stayed unmatched. Per the germline V gene, CDR1 is KGHSH and CDR2 is LQKENI. The CDR3 sequence is 16 residues long. CDR3 in amino acids: CASSLTSGAATGELFF. CDR3 DNA: TGTGCCAGCTCCCTGACTAGCGGGGCGGCCACCGGGGAGCTGTTTTTT.

The CDR3 DNA is TGTGCCTGGAGCGCGCTTAGCGGGAGGTTGGCCCAGTACTTC. It is translated as CAWSALSGRLAQYF. This chain uses TRBV30 with TRBJ2-5; 10 positions match TRBD2. V lost 3 bases, J lost 9 bases, and 10 bases stayed unmatched. The CDR3 is made up of 14 amino acids. CDR1 and CDR2 from the germline V gene are GTSNPN and SVGIG (reference sequence).

The chain uses TRBV2 and TRBJ1-1; no clear D. V gave up 6 bases and J gave up 3 bases, with 11 bases separating them. This CDR3 has 13 amino acids. Germline CDR1 and CDR2: SNHLY and FYNNEI. This CDR3 is CASSRGSYTEAFF. As DNA, the CDR3 is TGTGCCAGCAGCCGAGGTTCCTACACTGAAGCTTTCTTT. The variable domain in full, with the rest retrieved from reference TRBV2 and TRBJ1-1, is EPEVTQTPSHQVTQMGQEVILRCVPISNHLYFYWYRQILGQKVEFLVSFYNNEISEKSEIFDDQFSVERPDGSNFTLKIRSTKLEDSAMYFCASSRGSYTEAFFGQGTRLTVV.

The chain recombines TRBV15 with TRBJ1-2, with 8 bases matching TRBD1. The V gene's germline CDR1 is LNHNV and CDR2 YYDKDF (reference sequence). The CDR3 is made up of 19 amino acids. V trimming: 0 bases; J trimming: 3 bases; junction bases outside the gene matches: 15. The CDR3 loop reads CATSRDSAGGYFSDYGYTF. The CDR3 DNA reads TGTGCCACCAGCAGAGATTCGGCAGGGGGCTATTTTTCGGACTATGGCTACACCTTC.

The chain links TRBV19 to TRBJ1-5, with D unclear. V was trimmed by 5 bases and J by 4 bases, leaving 9 bases between them. Germline lookup yields CDR1 LNHDA and CDR2 SQIVND (reference sequence). The CDR3 totals 13 residues. CDR3 residues: CASSPTGNQPQHF. CDR3 sequence (DNA): TGTGCCAGTAGTCCCACGGGGAATCAGCCCCAGCATTTT.

This clone was seen more than once but under ten times. This chain joins TRBV19 and TRBJ2-7, with 7 positions matching TRBD1. Germline values: CDR1 LNHDA, CDR2 SQIVND (reference sequence). CDR3 length: 12 amino acids. J was trimmed by 8 bases and V by 4 bases; bases with no gene match: 5. The CDR3 DNA reads TGTGCCAGTAGTACAGAGGGGGCGAAGCAGTACTTC. It translates to CASSTEGAKQYF.

This chain connects TRBV5-1 to TRBJ1-3; 7 bases fit TRBD1. Trimming cost V 8 bases and J 0 bases; bases outside gene matches: 11. Germline lookup yields CDR1 SGHRS and CDR2 YFSETQ. The length of the CDR3 is 16 residues. The CDR3 DNA reads as TGCGCCAGTTCCCGGGGACAGCCAAACTCTGGAAACACCATATATTTT. Protein sequence: CASSRGQPNSGNTIYF.

The chain combines TRBV28 with TRBJ2-2; tentatively, D is TRBD1 (7 bases). CDR3 size: 16 residues. Germline CDR1 is MDHEN and CDR2 is SYDVKM. Trimming took off 2 bases at V and 6 bases at J, with 16 bases between the two ends. CDR3 residues: CASSLLGRGVSGELFF. The CDR3 DNA sequence: TGTGCCAGCAGTTTACTGGGCAGGGGGGTGTCCGGGGAGCTGTTTTTT. Combining the CDR3 with reference TRBV28 and TRBJ2-2 gives the whole variable domain DVKVTQSSRYLVKRTGEKVFLECVQDMDHENMFWYRQDPGLGLRLIYFSYDVKMKEKGDIPEGYSVSREKKERFSLILESASTNQTSMYLCASSLLGRGVSGELFFGEGSRLTVL.